The 31 T cell receptor beta chains given below trace back to one sample, sequenced in a study of shared clonotypes between healthy human individuals. Clones were sequenced by immunoSEQ multiplex PCR, and TCRdb holds only the in-frame ones, with some missing. The repertoire holds over 2 million clones, roughly 92% seen once, with approximately 0.41% in the top ten. Sequences were obtained from naive CD4+ T cells from PBMCs. Subset reported: CD45RA+ positively selected. All receptors come from a man aged 18 to 29 in good health. Some clones in this sample may be carry-over from other donors' samples.

This chain links TRBV20-1 with TRBJ2-5; D is unclear. Germline V gene lookup returns CDR1 DFQATT and CDR2 SNEGSKA (reference sequence). With 6 bases removed from V and 5 bases from J, the gap between germline ends came to 10 bases. The CDR3 covers 11 residues. CDR3 amino acids: CSATYLETQYF. The CDR3 region has the DNA TGCAGTGCGACTTATTTGGAGACCCAGTACTTC.

The chain carries TRBV27 and TRBJ2-1, with 8 bases lining up with TRBD2. This CDR3 contains 15 residues. The germline V gene has CDR1 MNHEY and CDR2 SMNVEV (reference sequence). The V segment lost 2 bases and the J segment 6 bases; nucleotides outside the gene matches: 6. The CDR3 nucleotides read TGTGCCAGCAGTTTAAACGGGAGGGCCGTCAATGAGCAGTTCTTC. This sequence encodes CASSLNGRAVNEQFF.

The gene calls are TRBV5-4 and TRBJ1-1, with D possibly TRBD1 on 6 matching bases. V was trimmed by 1 base and J by 11 bases, leaving 30 bases between them. This CDR3 is built from 18 residues. CDR1 and CDR2 from the germline V gene are SGHNT and YYREEE (reference sequence). CDR3 DNA sequence: TGTGCCAGCAGCTTGTTTAGCCGTAGTAACGACAGGCTGGTGGGGGCTTTCTTT. This codes for CASSLFSRSNDRLVGAFF.

CDR3 DNA sequence: TGTGCCAGCAGTTTTGGGGGAATCTACAATGAGCAGTTCTTC. It codes for CASSFGGIYNEQFF. This rearrangement joins TRBV27 to TRBJ2-1; D possibly uses TRBD1 or TRBD2 (5 bases each). The germline gives CDR1 MNHEY, CDR2 SMNVEV (reference sequence). This CDR3 is 14 amino acids long. Trimming cost V 3 bases and J 3 bases, with 9 bases left between them.

The rearrangement links TRBV5-5 to TRBJ2-3; D is uncertain. Deletions cut 5 bases from V and 0 bases from J, with 10 bases between. The germline CDR1 and CDR2 sequences are SGHKS and YYEKEE (reference sequence). CDR3 size: 14 residues. The CDR3 sequence is CASSQGTSTDTQYF. DNA for the CDR3: TGTGCCAGCAGTCAAGGAACTAGCACAGATACGCAGTATTTT.

This clone was observed a single time. This sequence joins TRBV7-3 and TRBJ2-7; 9 nucleotides match TRBD1. Germline trimming cut 5 bases from V and 5 bases from J; bases unmatched to any gene: 7. Germline V lookup: CDR1 SGHTA, CDR2 FQGTGA. This CDR3 contains 14 residues. The CDR3 DNA reads TGTGCCAGCAGCCCGGGACAGGGCTACCACGAGCAGTACTTC. It encodes CASSPGQGYHEQYF.

Written as DNA, the CDR3 is TGCGCCAGCAGCTCTAGCGGGAGCCGAGAAGAGACCCAGTACTTC. Its protein product is CASSSSGSREETQYF. The chain joins TRBV5-1 to TRBJ2-5; 10 positions match TRBD2. This CDR3 region has 15 residues. Trimming cost V 3 bases and J 3 bases; bases outside gene matches: 5. Germline loops: CDR1 SGHRS, CDR2 YFSETQ.

J is TRBJ2-2 and V is TRBV5-1, with D hard to call. The CDR3 runs to 15 residues. Germline loops: CDR1 SGHRS, CDR2 YFSETQ. V lost 4 bases and J 0 bases, leaving 10 bases between the germline ends. As DNA, the CDR3 is TGCGCCAGCAGCATCGGACCGGCGAACACCGGGGAGCTGTTTTTT. Encoded protein: CASSIGPANTGELFF.

A few counts support this clone. The CDR3 end shows no conserved phenylalanine or tryptophan, and so a read error is likely. No DNA is shown, since the ends of the CDR3 on it are uncertain; the CDR3 is the one TCRdb lists. The chain employs TRBV30 and TRBJ1-5. Inclusive of both ends, the CDR3 amounts to 12 amino acids. CDR1 and CDR2 from the germline V gene are GTSNPN and SVGIG (reference sequence). The CDR3 is CAWSVGISPSQN.

The chain has TRBV7-6 and TRBJ1-1; 9 nucleotides match TRBD1. Germline CDR1 is SGHVS and CDR2 is FNYEAQ. J gave up 1 base and V 5 bases, and 5 bases lay outside the gene matches. This CDR3 has 15 amino acids. Written as DNA, the CDR3 is TGTGCCAGCAGCAAGAGACAGGGGGGGAACACTGAAGCTTTCTTT. It codes for CASSKRQGGNTEAFF.

The rearrangement joins TRBV2 to TRBJ1-1, with a weak D call TRBD1 (6 bases). Germline loops: CDR1 SNHLY, CDR2 FYNNEI. Trimming removed 8 bases at V and 0 bases at J, with 10 bases between. The CDR3 spans 13 residues. In nucleotides, the CDR3 is TGTGCCAGCGCACAGGGATTGAACACTGAAGCTTTCTTT. Its protein is CASAQGLNTEAFF.

The chain couples TRBV18 to TRBJ2-5; D ambiguous. The V end was cut by 3 bases, the J end by 7 bases, with 6 bases between. Per the germline V gene, CDR1 is KGHSH and CDR2 is LQKENI. The CDR3 contains 11 residues. The CDR3 DNA sequence: TGTGCCAGCTCACCTAGTGGGACCCAGTACTTC. Protein: CASSPSGTQYF. The whole variable domain, filled in from reference TRBV18 and TRBJ2-5, reads NAGVMQNPRHLVRRRGQEARLRCSPMKGHSHVYWYRQLPEEGLKFMVYLQKENIIDESGMPKERFSAEFPKEGPSILRIQQVVRGDSAAYFCASSPSGTQYFGPGTRLLVL.

The V call is TRBV11-3, the J call TRBJ2-7; D is perhaps TRBD2 (6 bases). Germline CDR1 reads SGHNT; CDR2 reads YENEEA. Trimming removed 5 bases from V and 4 bases from J, with 24 bases in between. This CDR3 region has 17 residues. The CDR3 coding sequence is TGTGCCAGCAGCACCAGGGCCGGGTGGCGGGATTCGTACGAGCAGTACTTC. This sequence encodes CASSTRAGWRDSYEQYF.

This chain joins TRBV10-3 and TRBJ2-3; 10 bases align to TRBD2. CDR1 is ENHRY, CDR2 SYGVKD, per germline. Trimming cost V 10 bases and J 3 bases; bases outside gene matches: 4. This CDR3 has 13 amino acids. The CDR3 reads CATLAGATDTQYF. Here the CDR3 DNA reads TGTGCCACTCTAGCGGGAGCGACAGATACGCAGTATTTT.

The chain is built from TRBV6-4 and TRBJ1-2, with 8 bases aligning to TRBD1. The CDR3 loop spans 13 amino acids. J was trimmed by 3 bases and V by 5 bases; bases with no gene match: 2. The germline V gene encodes CDR1 MRHNA and CDR2 SNTAGT. In DNA form, the CDR3 reads TGTGCCAGCAGTATGACAGGGGACTATGGCTACACCTTC. This gives the protein CASSMTGDYGYTF.

The V gene is TRBV4-1, the J gene TRBJ2-5; 7 bases fit TRBD2. TRBJ2-7 matches the DNA end more closely, so the J call is doubtful. The CDR3 spans 13 residues. Germline V lookup: CDR1 MGHRA, CDR2 YSYEKL. In DNA form, the CDR3 reads TGCGCCAGCAGCCGCGGGGGAACCTACGAGCAGTACTTC. This encodes CASSRGGTYEQYF.

This clone has only one observation. This sample also contains other DNA sequences that code for the same CDR3. The gene calls are TRBV19 and TRBJ1-5; D may be TRBD1 (5 bases). The V end was cut by 3 bases, the J end by 4 bases, with 13 bases between. This CDR3 has 15 residues. Looked up from germline, CDR1 is LNHDA and CDR2 is SQIVND (reference sequence). CDR3 DNA: TGTGCCAGTAGTATTCGAGGGGCAGGGAATCAGCCCCAGCATTTT. Amino acids: CASSIRGAGNQPQHF. Full variable domain (outside the CDR3, taken from reference TRBV19 and TRBJ1-5): DGGITQSPKYLFRKEGQNVTLSCEQNLNHDAMYWYRQDPGQGLRLIYYSQIVNDFQKGDIAEGYSVSREKKESFPLTVTSAQKNPTAFYLCASSIRGAGNQPQHFGDGTRLSIL.

This chain joins TRBV6-5 and TRBJ2-7; 8 bases map to TRBD2. Germline CDR1 MNHEY, CDR2 SVGAGI. CDR3 length: 16 amino acids. The junction had 6 bases not matched to a gene; V was cut back by 0 bases and J by 2 bases. Here the CDR3 reads CASSYSKLADTYEQYF. The CDR3 bases are TGTGCCAGCAGTTACTCGAAACTAGCGGATACCTACGAGCAGTACTTC.

The rearrangement uses TRBV19 and TRBJ2-3; 7 bases are shared with TRBD2. V trimming: 6 bases; J trimming: 4 bases; junction bases outside the gene matches: 7. Germline V gives CDR1 LNHDA, CDR2 SQIVND (reference sequence). This CDR3 spans 14 amino acids. CDR3 region: CASRGGRGADTQYF. In DNA, the CDR3 is TGTGCCAGTAGAGGCGGGAGAGGTGCAGATACGCAGTATTTT.

This chain uses TRBV5-5 with TRBJ1-2; D is perhaps TRBD1 (5 bases). The CDR3 spans 13 residues. The V gene lost 0 bases and the J gene lost 3 bases, with 6 bases spanning the gap. Germline CDR1 SGHKS, CDR2 YYEKEE (reference sequence). The CDR3 DNA reads as TGTGCCAGCAGCTTGGTCAGGGACTATGGCTACACCTTC. It specifies CASSLVRDYGYTF.

The chain employs TRBV27 and TRBJ2-3, with a tentative D call TRBD2 (6 bases). The germline V gene has CDR1 MNHEY and CDR2 SMNVEV (reference sequence). The CDR3 consists of 16 residues. V was shortened by 4 bases and J by 6 bases, with 20 bases between the two germline ends. The CDR3: CASSSDSWRARDTQYF. As DNA, the CDR3 is TGTGCCAGCAGTTCAGATAGTTGGAGGGCCAGGGATACGCAGTATTTT.

The chain joins TRBV7-3 to TRBJ2-3; tentatively, D is TRBD1 or TRBD2 (5 bases each). CDR3 length equals 15 residues. V was cut by 3 bases and J by 4 bases, with 14 bases left in between. Germline CDR1 reads SGHTA; CDR2 reads FQGTGA. The CDR3 region is CASSFAGRVADTQYF. The DNA of the CDR3 is TGTGCCAGCAGCTTCGCGGGCAGGGTTGCAGATACGCAGTATTTT.

CDR3 bases: TGTGCCAGCAGCCTAGTGGGTTCTGGGGCCAACGTCCTGACTTTC. Residues: CASSLVGSGANVLTF. This rearrangement joins TRBV9 to TRBJ2-6; D gene ambiguous. Trimming took 4 bases from V and 1 from J, leaving 9 bases between them. The germline V gene has CDR1 SGDLS and CDR2 YYNGEE. The CDR3 loop spans 15 amino acids. The full variable domain, with the rest looked up from reference TRBV9 and TRBJ2-6, is DSGVTQTPKHLITATGQRVTLRCSPRSGDLSVYWYQQSLDQGLQFLIQYYNGEERAKGNILERFSAQQFPDLHSELNLSSLELGDSALYFCASSLVGSGANVLTFGAGSRLTVL.

The chain has TRBV30 and TRBJ1-1, with D uncertain. The CDR3 consists of 12 residues. Between the trimmed V and J ends, which lost 4 bases and 1 base, there was a span of 7 bases. Germline V gene lookup returns CDR1 GTSNPN and CDR2 SVGIG (reference sequence). CDR3 sequence (DNA): TGTGCCTGGACTCCATCGAACACTGAAGCTTTCTTT. Translating gives CAWTPSNTEAFF.

The J gene is TRBJ1-5, the V gene TRBV19, with D tentatively TRBD1 (6 bases). Germline V gene data show CDR1 as LNHDA and CDR2 as SQIVND (reference sequence). The ends were cut back, 0 bases at V and 2 bases at J, with 20 bases in the middle. The CDR3 sequence is 19 residues long. CDR3 bases: TGTGCCAGTAGTATAGACAGGGGACAAACAGCTTGGGGCAATCAGCCCCAGCATTTT. Its translation is CASSIDRGQTAWGNQPQHF.

The CDR3 DNA reads TGCGCCAGCAGCCAACGGACAGGGGGAACCTACGAGCAGTACTTC. Translated: CASSQRTGGTYEQYF. The chain links TRBV4-3 to TRBJ2-7; 10 bases are a match to TRBD1. The CDR3 covers 15 residues. CDR1 is LGHNA and CDR2 is YSLEER in the germline V gene. The V segment lost 2 bases and the J segment 2 bases; nucleotides outside the gene matches: 3.

This chain connects TRBV6-5 to TRBJ2-7; 10 bases are a match to TRBD1. Germline V CDR1 and CDR2: MNHEY, SVGAGI. This CDR3 is built from 15 residues. Trimming at V came to 7 bases and at J to 2 bases, leaving 8 bases not matched to a gene. CDR3: CASIERQGAPYEQYF. CDR3 DNA sequence: TGTGCCAGCATCGAACGACAGGGGGCGCCCTACGAGCAGTACTTC.

This chain joins TRBV28 and TRBJ2-1; D could derive from TRBD1 or TRBD2 (5 bases each). V shed 8 bases and J shed 4 bases, with 12 bases lying between them. CDR1 is MDHEN and CDR2 is SYDVKM in the germline V gene. This CDR3 is 13 amino acids long. Here the CDR3 DNA reads TGTGCCAGCGAGGGGCCGGGTTACAATGAGCAGTTCTTC. Translation: CASEGPGYNEQFF.

The chain has TRBV5-4 and TRBJ1-3, with 7 nucleotides matching TRBD1. J was trimmed by 4 bases and V by 0 bases; bases with no gene match: 4. Germline V lookup: CDR1 SGHNT, CDR2 YYREEE (reference sequence). The CDR3 is 15 residues long. The CDR3 DNA reads TGTGCCAGCAGCTTGGACAGGGGAGGAGGAAACACCATATATTTT. This codes for CASSLDRGGGNTIYF.

In DNA form, the CDR3 reads TGCGCCAGCAGATACTACCCCGGGACTAGCGTCCCCCTGAATAGCACAGATACGCAGTATTTT. Translated: CASRYYPGTSVPLNSTDTQYF. The rearrangement joins TRBV5-1 to TRBJ2-3, with 10 bases aligning to TRBD2. The CDR3 extends over 21 amino acids. Germline CDR1 is SGHRS and CDR2 is YFSETQ. The trim removed 5 bases at V and 0 bases at J, leaving 21 bases unmatched.

The chain joins TRBV6-6 to TRBJ1-1, with D perhaps matching TRBD1 (5 bases). Between the trimmed V and J ends, which lost 5 bases and 0 bases, there was a span of 13 bases. The CDR3 sequence is 15 residues long. Per germline, CDR1 MNHNY and CDR2 SVGAGI (reference sequence). The CDR3 protein is CASSDPGPMNTEAFF. The CDR3 coding sequence is TGTGCCAGCAGTGATCCGGGACCCATGAACACTGAAGCTTTCTTT.